The next 17 T cell receptor beta chains were all read from a single sample in a study of Ad26.COV2.S vaccination and SARS-CoV-2 variants. Assay: immunoSEQ multiplex PCR; the TCRdb copy retains only in-frame clones and omits some. The table has some 340,000 clones, 85% seen once. The treatment is: roughly 18 received Ad26.COV2.S at low or high dose, single or two shots; about five received placebo; per-sample allocation not given. All samples were drawn on day 63, counting from the first vaccine or placebo injection. The specimen comprised peripheral blood, sampled in a trial of Ad26.COV2.S vaccine versus placebo. The receptor set was obtained from a person between 18 and 60 years old who received the Ad26.COV2.S COVID-19 vaccine or a placebo.

The genes are TRBV5-1 and TRBJ1-2, with TRBD1 matching 9 bases. Germline V gene data show CDR1 as SGHRS and CDR2 as YFSETQ. The CDR3 contains 14 residues. Germline trimming cut 4 bases from V and 2 bases from J; bases unmatched to any gene: 3. CDR3 coding DNA: TGCGCCAGCAGCCCTACAGGGGGCAACTATGGCTACACCTTC. Translation gives CASSPTGGNYGYTF.

This chain links TRBV10-3 with TRBJ1-1; perhaps TRBD1 as D (5 bases). Germline V CDR1 and CDR2: ENHRY, SYGVKD. This CDR3 comprises 15 residues. Trimming left V 7 bases short and J 0 bases short, with 15 bases between. The CDR3 DNA follows: TGTGCCATCACCCCGGGACCCAGCTTGAACACTGAAGCTTTCTTT. Translated, it gives CAITPGPSLNTEAFF.

The chain carries TRBV6-5 and TRBJ1-4; weak D call: TRBD1 (5 bases). V was pared by 4 bases and J by 6 bases, with 18 bases between. CDR1 and CDR2 (germline): MNHEY, SVGAGI. The CDR3 extends over 16 amino acids. The CDR3 is CASSLRPGPLDEKLFF. The DNA for the CDR3 is TGTGCCAGCAGTTTAAGACCGGGACCCCTCGATGAAAAACTGTTTTTT.

The chain recombines TRBV7-9 with TRBJ2-3; 8 bases map to TRBD2. Germline V lookup: CDR1 SEHNR, CDR2 FQNEAQ (reference sequence). With 8 bases clipped from V and 3 bases from J, the junction kept 10 bases outside the gene matches. This CDR3 is 15 amino acids long. As DNA, the CDR3 is TGTGCCAGCTTACGGGGGGGCAGCGGGACAGATACGCAGTATTTT. It specifies CASLRGGSGTDTQYF. Using reference TRBV7-9 and TRBJ2-3 for the parts outside the CDR3, the full variable domain is DTGVSQNPRHKITKRGQNVTFRCDPISEHNRLYWYRQTLGQGPEFLTYFQNEAQLEKSRLLSDRFSAERPKGSFSTLEIQRTEQGDSAMYLCASLRGGSGTDTQYFGPGTRLTVL.

The J gene is TRBJ1-2, the V gene TRBV6-5; TRBD1 is a possible D gene (5 bases). CDR1 is MNHEY and CDR2 is SVGAGI in the germline V gene. The CDR3 is 14 amino acids. The V end lost 2 bases, the J end lost 3 bases, and 10 bases lay between the germline ends. The DNA of the CDR3 is TGTGCCAGCAGTTACAGACAGAGAGACTATGGCTACACCTTC. This translates into CASSYRQRDYGYTF.

This rearrangement joins TRBV7-2 to TRBJ2-7, with D tentatively TRBD2 (6 bases). V gave up 6 bases and J gave up 0 bases, with 21 bases separating them. The CDR3 extends over 17 amino acids. The V gene's germline CDR1 is SGHTA and CDR2 FQGNSA. DNA for the CDR3: TGTGCCAGCAGACCGAGGGGCGCCGGGACTGGCTCCTACGAGCAGTACTTC. This gives the protein CASRPRGAGTGSYEQYF.

The rearrangement links TRBV4-1 to TRBJ1-5; no reliable D call. Germline assignment: CDR1 MGHRA and CDR2 YSYEKL. Trimming took off 4 bases at V and 1 base at J, with 11 bases between the two ends. The CDR3 sequence is 15 residues long. In DNA form, the CDR3 reads TGCGCCAGCAGCCCGGCCTCGGACAGCAATCAGCCCCAGCATTTT. Translating gives CASSPASDSNQPQHF.

The rearrangement joins TRBV28 to TRBJ1-2; D is ambiguous. The V gene's germline CDR1 is MDHEN and CDR2 SYDVKM. The CDR3 is 15 amino acids. The germline V and J ends were trimmed by 5 bases and 8 bases, with 21 bases remaining between them. The CDR3: CASSEDLQSLRGYTF. The CDR3 coding sequence is TGTGCCAGCAGTGAAGATCTGCAGTCCCTTAGGGGCTACACCTTC.

The chain has TRBV19 and TRBJ1-1; unclear D gene. Between the trimmed V and J ends, which lost 8 bases and 5 bases, there was a span of 15 bases. The CDR3 sequence is 13 residues long. Germline CDR1 and CDR2: LNHDA and SQIVND (reference sequence). The CDR3 region has the DNA TGTGCCAGTTCAGCCAAGACCGGGACTGAAGCTTTCTTT. Protein: CASSAKTGTEAFF.

The rearrangement uses TRBV19 and TRBJ1-1; 9 bases are shared with TRBD1. J gave up 6 bases and V 2 bases, and 7 bases lay outside the gene matches. The CDR3 is 15 amino acids. Germline loops: CDR1 LNHDA, CDR2 SQIVND (reference sequence). CDR3 in DNA: TGTGCCAGTAGTATACCTCACAGGGGGCCTTCTGAAGCTTTCTTT. Translation gives CASSIPHRGPSEAFF.

The chain has TRBV7-9 and TRBJ1-1, with TRBD1 matching over 7 bases. The CDR3 is 15 amino acids. Germline CDR1 is SEHNR and CDR2 is FQNEAQ (reference sequence). V dropped 4 bases and J dropped 7; count of bases not matched to a gene: 12. The CDR3 sequence: CASSSQTRTGVEAFF. The CDR3 DNA is TGTGCCAGCAGCTCCCAAACCCGGACAGGAGTTGAAGCTTTCTTT.

The CDR3 sequence is CASSLRDSLQETQYF. Written as DNA, the CDR3 is TGTGCCAGCAGTTTGCGGGATTCCCTTCAAGAGACCCAGTACTTC. The V and J genes are TRBV5-5 and TRBJ2-5, with a weak D call TRBD2 (6 bases). The CDR3 length is 15 residues. The germline V gene encodes CDR1 SGHKS and CDR2 YYEKEE (reference sequence). V lost 5 bases and J lost 2, with 16 bases in between.

The gene calls are TRBV28 and TRBJ1-1; D may be TRBD1 (6 bases). Germline V lookup: CDR1 MDHEN, CDR2 SYDVKM. The V gene lost 11 bases and the J gene lost 6 bases, with 25 bases spanning the gap. The length of the CDR3 is 15 residues. The CDR3 sequence is CALQGRRAERPEAFF. The CDR3 nucleotides are TGTGCCCTACAGGGCCGGAGGGCCGAACGGCCTGAAGCTTTCTTT.

The chain uses TRBV19 and TRBJ1-6; D gene uncertain. Germline CDR1 LNHDA, CDR2 SQIVND (reference sequence). This CDR3 spans 15 amino acids. Trimming took off 7 bases at V and 7 bases at J, with 17 bases between the two ends. This chain's CDR3 is CASKGLRDRNSPLHF. Written as DNA, the CDR3 is TGTGCCAGTAAAGGATTGAGGGATCGCAATTCACCCCTCCACTTT.

In this sample, this clone turned up a few times. The V and J genes are TRBV10-3 and TRBJ2-6; no clear D. Germline loops: CDR1 ENHRY, CDR2 SYGVKD. Trimming stripped 2 bases from V and 2 bases from J, with 7 bases between. The CDR3 runs 15 residues. The CDR3 DNA follows: TGTGCCATCAGTGAGAAGGAAGCTGGGGCCAACGTCCTGACTTTC. It specifies CAISEKEAGANVLTF.

This clone was detected once. The rearrangement uses TRBV3-1 (or the pseudogene TRBV3-2) and TRBJ2-7, with D uncertain. Trimming removed 0 bases at V and 1 base at J, with 13 bases between. The CDR3 has 16 amino acids. From germline, CDR1 is LGHDT and CDR2 YNNKEL (reference sequence). The CDR3 loop is CASSQDPQTWSYEQYF. CDR3 coding DNA: TGTGCCAGCAGCCAAGATCCGCAAACCTGGTCCTACGAGCAGTACTTC.

This clone occurred once. The V call is TRBV9, the J call TRBJ1-3, with D maybe TRBD1 (5 bases). Germline V gene lookup returns CDR1 SGDLS and CDR2 YYNGEE. Trimming left V 0 bases short and J 0 bases short, with 7 bases between. The CDR3 spans 15 residues. CDR3 in DNA: TGTGCCAGCAGCGTAGCAGGGCACTCTGGAAACACCATATATTTT. It translates to CASSVAGHSGNTIYF.